This TCR beta chain comes out of a study of blood T cell repertoires in COVID-19. Some clones are missing from TCRdb's copy, which holds only in-frame ones; the method was immunoSEQ multiplex PCR. The table lists 250,000 to 300,000 clones, roughly 90% of them singletons. Sequences were obtained from PBMCs or T cells enriched from blood (not recorded which). The sequence was obtained from a woman between 45 and 65 years old who had been exposed to COVID-19.

CDR3 bases: TGTGCCAGCAGTTCGGACAGGAAAATCTACGAGCAGTACTTC. Residues: CASSSDRKIYEQYF. The chain has TRBV6-6 and TRBJ2-7; 7 bases align to TRBD1. V gave up 4 bases and J gave up 3 bases; unmatched junction bases: 6. The CDR3 is 14 residues long. CDR1 and CDR2 (germline): MNHNY, SVGAGI (reference sequence).